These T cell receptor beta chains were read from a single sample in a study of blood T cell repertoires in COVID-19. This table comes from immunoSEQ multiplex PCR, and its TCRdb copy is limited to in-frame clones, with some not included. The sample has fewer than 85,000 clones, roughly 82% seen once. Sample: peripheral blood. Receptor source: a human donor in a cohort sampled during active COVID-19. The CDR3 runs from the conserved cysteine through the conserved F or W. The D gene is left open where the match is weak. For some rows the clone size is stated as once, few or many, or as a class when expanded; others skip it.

CDR3 DNA: TGCGCCAGCAGCTTGGGTTCTCCCTACTATGGCTACACCTTC
CDR3 protein: CASSLGSPYYGYTF
D gene: -
V gene: TRBV5-1
clone size: -
J gene: TRBJ1-2

CDR3 DNA: TGTGCCAGCAGCCAAGGTCTAGCGGGGGGTTATGAGCAGTTCTTC
CDR3 protein: CASSQGLAGGYEQFF
D gene: TRBD2
V gene: TRBV14
clone size: -
J gene: TRBJ2-1

CDR3 DNA: TGCGCCAGCAGACCAAGAGGGCCAGGGGCGATGAACACTGAAGCTTTCTTT
CDR3 protein: CASRPRGPGAMNTEAFF
D gene: -
V gene: TRBV4-1
clone size: few
J gene: TRBJ1-1

CDR3 DNA: TGTGCCAGCAGCCCAAGACGGGGGGCTAATGAGCAGTTCTTC
CDR3 protein: CASSPRRGANEQFF
D gene: -
V gene: TRBV13
clone size: few
J gene: TRBJ2-1

CDR3 DNA: TGTGCCAGCTCACCGACAGGGGTGCTTAGCAATCAGCCCCAGCATTTT
CDR3 protein: CASSPTGVLSNQPQHF
D gene: TRBD1
V gene: TRBV18
clone size: once
J gene: TRBJ1-5

CDR3 DNA: TGCGCCAGCAGTCAATCAAATGGGGCCAGAGAAGAGACCCAGTACTTC
CDR3 protein: CASSQSNGAREETQYF
D gene: -
V gene: TRBV23-1
clone size: -
J gene: TRBJ2-5

CDR3 DNA: TGTGCCAGCAGTGCTAGTAGCGGGGGGAACACCGGGGAGCTGTTTTTT
CDR3 protein: CASSASSGGNTGELFF
D gene: TRBD2
V gene: TRBV6-1
clone size: -
J gene: TRBJ2-2

CDR3 DNA: TGTGCCTGGAGTGTGCGAGGGAGGCAGCCCCAGCATTTT
CDR3 protein: CAWSVRGRQPQHF
D gene: -
V gene: TRBV30
clone size: -
J gene: TRBJ1-5

CDR3 DNA: TGTGCCAGCAGTTTGGGACAGGGTCGACAGCCCCAGCATTTT
CDR3 protein: CASSLGQGRQPQHF
D gene: TRBD1
V gene: TRBV6-6
clone size: -
J gene: TRBJ1-5

CDR3 DNA: TGTGCCAGCAGCCTAGCAGGGGTGAACACTGAAGCTTTCTTT
CDR3 protein: CASSLAGVNTEAFF
D gene: -
V gene: TRBV14
clone size: -
J gene: TRBJ1-1

CDR3 DNA: TGTGCCAGCAGTGGGTCCGGGACTAGCGGGTTAGATACGCAGTATTTT
CDR3 protein: CASSGSGTSGLDTQYF
D gene: TRBD2
V gene: TRBV2
clone size: -
J gene: TRBJ2-3

CDR3 DNA: TGTGCCAGCAGTCGACAGGGGAACTCTGGAAACACCATATATTTT
CDR3 protein: CASSRQGNSGNTIYF
D gene: TRBD1
V gene: TRBV7-9
clone size: -
J gene: TRBJ1-3

CDR3 DNA: TGTGCCAGCAGCCAACGGACAGGGAACGGTTCACCCCTCCACTTT
CDR3 protein: CASSQRTGNGSPLHF
D gene: TRBD1
V gene: TRBV7-6
clone size: -
J gene: TRBJ1-6

CDR3 DNA: TGCGCCAGCAGCTTGGGGACTGAGGGTCAGCCCCAGCATTTT
CDR3 protein: CASSLGTEGQPQHF
D gene: -
V gene: TRBV5-1
clone size: -
J gene: TRBJ1-5

CDR3 DNA: TGCGCCAGCAGCCAAGATGGACAGGGGGGGTGGGATACGCAGTATTTT
CDR3 protein: CASSQDGQGGWDTQYF
D gene: TRBD1
V gene: TRBV4-1
clone size: -
J gene: TRBJ2-3

CDR3 DNA: TGCAGTGCTACTGACCAGGGCTCCTACGAGCAGTACTTC
CDR3 protein: CSATDQGSYEQYF
D gene: -
V gene: TRBV20-1
clone size: -
J gene: TRBJ2-7

CDR3 DNA: TGTGCCAGTAGTGTCCAGTTCAATCAGCCCCAGCATTTT
CDR3 protein: CASSVQFNQPQHF
D gene: -
V gene: TRBV19
clone size: -
J gene: TRBJ1-5

CDR3 DNA: TGTGCCAGCAGCTACCGACTAGCGGGTAGCCAAGAGACCCAGTACTTC
CDR3 protein: CASSYRLAGSQETQYF
D gene: TRBD2
V gene: TRBV11-2
clone size: -
J gene: TRBJ2-5

CDR3 DNA: TGTGCCAGCAGCTTACGGAGTCAGGGGAACACTGAAGCTTTCTTT
CDR3 protein: CASSLRSQGNTEAFF
D gene: -
V gene: TRBV5-5
clone size: -
J gene: TRBJ1-1

CDR3 DNA: TGTGCCAGCAGTTACTCAGAGGCCTACGAGCAGTACTTC
CDR3 protein: CASSYSEAYEQYF
D gene: -
V gene: TRBV6-5
clone size: -
J gene: TRBJ2-7

CDR3 DNA: TGTGCCAGCAGCCTCACTGGGAGGGCCGGGGAGCTGTTTTTT
CDR3 protein: CASSLTGRAGELFF
D gene: TRBD2
V gene: TRBV13
clone size: -
J gene: TRBJ2-2

CDR3 DNA: TGCGCCAGCAGCTACCGGAGCGGGGGGTACAATGAGCAGTTCTTC
CDR3 protein: CASSYRSGGYNEQFF
D gene: TRBD2
V gene: TRBV5-1
clone size: -
J gene: TRBJ2-1

CDR3 DNA: TGTGCCAGCAGCGTAGGGGGCGGGGGATCCTACAATGAGCAGTTCTTC
CDR3 protein: CASSVGGGGSYNEQFF
D gene: TRBD2
V gene: TRBV9
clone size: -
J gene: TRBJ2-1

CDR3 DNA: TGCGCCAGCAGCCAAGATTGGGGCAGGGAATATGAAAAACTGTTTTTT
CDR3 protein: CASSQDWGREYEKLFF
D gene: -
V gene: TRBV4-1
clone size: -
J gene: TRBJ1-4